This T cell receptor beta chain was recorded in a study of spatial heterogeneity in lung cancer. Overall study: Among detected sequences, beta-chain ones consistently exceeded alpha-chain ones in number. Points from the study as a whole: The appearance of ubiquitous expanded tumor TCRs in blood was greater at resection than follow-up.

Specified time point: sample taken at primary tumor resection. Unsorted whole RNA samples from tumor, nontumor lung or frozen PBMC were sequenced. The donors were 65 to 85 patients with non-small cell lung cancer that was early-stage and untreated. A unique molecular identifier was attached to every TCR cDNA molecule. Via MiXCR, TCRdb re-called the 5' RACE reads, giving one row per CDR3 protein. This table has approximately 10,000 distinct CDR3 sequences, over 15% appearing once. The germline V and J ends were trimmed by 4 bases and 1 base, with 10 bases remaining between them. The germline gives CDR1 SEHNR, CDR2 FQNEAQ (reference sequence). This CDR3 spans 15 amino acids. Ten or more counts support this clonotype. Its specificity is unknown.

Sample: PBMCs, taken at surgery. This sequence was found in a male donor with early-stage non-small cell lung cancer. The rearrangement uses TRBV7-9 and TRBJ2-2; D is unclear. CDR3 loop: CASSYLWGNTGELFF. As DNA, the CDR3 is TGTGCCAGCAGCTACCTGTGGGGGAACACCGGGGAGCTGTTTTTT.